This TCR beta chain was documented in a study of blood T cells in healthy people across ages. Notes on the study in general: Measured against age, TCR beta diversity per million T cells decreased in a roughly linear manner.

V was clipped by 5 bases and J by 6 bases; unmatched bases: 16. The CDR3 length is 17 residues. A second PCR of roughly 7 to 11 cycles used a sample-barcoded 5' primer and a J-beta primer mix. Every cDNA molecule bore a tag from a template-switch adaptor containing 12 random nucleotides. TCRdb re-called the 5' RACE reads with MiXCR, one entry per CDR3 protein. The sample lists hundreds of thousands of distinct CDR3 sequences; roughly 50% were seen once. On this clonotype itself: What it binds is unknown.

The sequenced sample was blood. The chain is built from TRBV12-3 or TRBV12-4 and TRBJ2-1; 7 bases align to TRBD2. This sequence was found in a woman aged 55-70 years in good health. CDR3 bases: TGTGCCAGCAGTCCCATACGCGGGAGCCGCGTCCCCAATGAGCAGTTCTTC. It yields the protein CASSPIRGSRVPNEQFF.